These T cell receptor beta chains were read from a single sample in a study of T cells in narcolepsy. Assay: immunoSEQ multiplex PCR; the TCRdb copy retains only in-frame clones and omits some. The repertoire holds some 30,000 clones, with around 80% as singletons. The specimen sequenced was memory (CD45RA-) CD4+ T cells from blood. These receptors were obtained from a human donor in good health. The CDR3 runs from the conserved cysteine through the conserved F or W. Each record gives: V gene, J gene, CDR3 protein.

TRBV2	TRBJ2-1	CASRRIPGQVYNEQFF
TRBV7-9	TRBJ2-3	CASSSTLAGVADTQYF
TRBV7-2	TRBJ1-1	CASSLALPHTEAFF
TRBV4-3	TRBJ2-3	CASSQFREGPGTDTQYF
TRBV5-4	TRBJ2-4	CASSLAGGVSLAKNIQYF
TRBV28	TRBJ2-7	CASSPHGREQYF
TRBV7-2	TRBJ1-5	CASSYHGEQPQHF
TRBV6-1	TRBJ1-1	CASRPAQGAGTEAFF
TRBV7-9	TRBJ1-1	CASSGRAGANTEAFF
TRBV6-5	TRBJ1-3	CASIPDNAGNTIYF
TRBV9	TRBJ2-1	CAPTQQFF
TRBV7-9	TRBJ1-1	CASSSWDRGNTEAFF
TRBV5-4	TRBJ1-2	CASSLDRYGYTF
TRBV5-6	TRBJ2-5	CASSLVVGAQYF
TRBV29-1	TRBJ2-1	CSVEFWLAASSYNEQFF
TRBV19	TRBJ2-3	CASMSGGGTDTQYF
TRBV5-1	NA	CASSLDRTGYEQYF
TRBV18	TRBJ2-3	CASSPKADTQYF
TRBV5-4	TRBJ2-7	CASSPTGEDEQYF
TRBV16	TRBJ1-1	CASSQWSGTEAFF
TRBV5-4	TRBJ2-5	CASSSALSGTQYF
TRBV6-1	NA	CASKGVGGPYEQYF
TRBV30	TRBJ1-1	CAGDGNTEAFF
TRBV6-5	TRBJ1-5	CASSPSSQPQHF
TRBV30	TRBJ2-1	CACSTRANEQFF
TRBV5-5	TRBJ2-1	CASSLGGSSYNEQFF
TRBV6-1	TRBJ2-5	CASSSTGAVNQYF
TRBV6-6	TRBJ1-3	CASRAWGAGGNTIYF
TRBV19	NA	CASSPRDTGTYEQYF
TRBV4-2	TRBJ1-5	CASSQVPADRPQHF
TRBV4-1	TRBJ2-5	CASSQGLAGGETQYF
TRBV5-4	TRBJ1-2	CASSLGTNNYGYTF
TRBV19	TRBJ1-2	CASRARDRGPYGYTF
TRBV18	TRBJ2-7	CASSPSPTREQYF
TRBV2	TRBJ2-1	CASSWVVNEQFF
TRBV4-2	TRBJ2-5	CASSQDPGGALQETQYF
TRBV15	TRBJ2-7	CATSLTALRDEQYF
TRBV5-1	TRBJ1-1	CASSPGPGNTEAFF
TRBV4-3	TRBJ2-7	CASSQDSGLGEQYF
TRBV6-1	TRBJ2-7	CASSGAQLGYEQYF
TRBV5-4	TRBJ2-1	CASSPLGLANEQFF
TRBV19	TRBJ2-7	CASTVNLRTAYEQYF
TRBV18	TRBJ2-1	CASSPWTGMGNEQFF
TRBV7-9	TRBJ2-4	CASSGGWNIQYF
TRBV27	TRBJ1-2	CASSIESGTGGCGYTF
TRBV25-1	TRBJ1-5	CASSEYGQNQPQHF
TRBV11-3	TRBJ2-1	CASSTQEKSSYNEQFF
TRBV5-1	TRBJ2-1	CASSSSAGTNEQFF